The T cell receptor beta chain described here comes from a study of T cell responses to AZD1222 COVID-19 vaccine. Germline V gives CDR1 MGHRA, CDR2 YSYEKL. CDR3 length: 17 residues. V lost 0 bases, J lost 1 base, and 15 bases lay in between. Libraries were prepared by immunoSEQ multiplex PCR; TCRdb keeps only in-frame clonotypes and omits some of them. In the table there are about 120,000 clones, over 85% of which are singletons. Findings of the study overall: At baseline, seropositivity was found in only six or seven AZD1222 recipients. Nearly half of unique spike-specific TCRs reportedly avoided B.1.351 and B.1.1.7 mutated regions.

A remark on this clone: Its antigen is not identified.

The source material was peripheral blood, sampled on day 0 of AZD1222 vaccination. The V call is TRBV4-1, the J call TRBJ1-1, with D uncertain. The sequence was obtained from an adult in good health. CDR3 residues: CASSQDLGSDWNTEAFF. For the CDR3, the DNA is TGCGCCAGCAGCCAAGATCTTGGTAGCGACTGGAACACTGAAGCTTTCTTT.